The sequence of this T cell receptor beta chain was determined in a study of OX40 agonist ivuxolimab in advanced cancers. Notes on the study in general: Average numbers of expanded clones were greater in CD8+ T cells than in CD4+.

Profiled with immunoSEQ multiplex PCR; TCRdb holds only in-frame clones, not every one. The top ten clones hold more than 20% of a sample with about 31,000 clones, 85% to 95% of them seen once. This CDR3 comprises 14 residues. Germline CDR1 and CDR2: SGHTA and FQGTGA. Trimming cost V 4 bases and J 5 bases, with 13 bases left between them. As for this clone: Antigen: not known.

The clonotype was recovered from an adult with an advanced solid tumor such as melanoma, head and neck, liver or kidney cancer. The rearrangement uses TRBV7-3 and TRBJ2-3; D gene ambiguous. Sequenced here: CD4+ or CD8+ T cells sorted from blood, sampled in a trial of the OX40 agonist ivuxolimab. CDR3 loop: CASSSGFTGDTQYF. In nucleotides, the CDR3 is TGTGCCAGCAGCTCGGGTTTCACGGGAGATACGCAGTATTTT.